These 10 T cell receptor beta chains were all obtained from the same sample, sequenced in a study of blood T cells in healthy people across ages. Through a sample-barcoded 5' primer and a J-beta primer mix, a second PCR was run for roughly 6 to 11 cycles. From the 5' RACE reads, TCRdb called clonotypes with MiXCR, one entry per CDR3 protein. The sample carries about 900,000 distinct CDR3 sequences, about 48% recorded once. Specimen: blood. These receptors originate from a man aged 30 to 45 in good health.

This clonotype has more than one count but fewer than ten. This chain joins TRBV7-2 and TRBJ1-5; weak D call: TRBD1 (6 bases). Germline CDR1 is SGHTA and CDR2 is FQGNSA. V dropped 0 bases and J dropped 6 bases, with 9 bases sitting between them. This CDR3 spans 14 amino acids. In DNA, the CDR3 is TGTGCCAGCAGCTTAGCGCAGGGGAGTCAGCCCCAGCATTTT. Its protein product is CASSLAQGSQPQHF.

This chain uses TRBV24-1 with TRBJ2-1, with TRBD1 matching over 9 bases. CDR1 and CDR2 (germline): KGHDR, SFDVKD. Trimming removed 2 bases from V and 5 bases from J; junction bases left unmatched: 3. This CDR3 has 15 residues. CDR3 loop: CATSDWGTGHNEQFF. CDR3 DNA sequence: TGTGCCACCAGTGATTGGGGGACAGGGCACAATGAGCAGTTCTTC.

There are many counts of this clonotype. The chain uses TRBV20-1 and TRBJ2-5; 10 bases are shared with TRBD1. There are 15 residues in the CDR3. Germline V gives CDR1 DFQATT, CDR2 SNEGSKA (reference sequence). V shed 2 bases, J shed 0 bases, and the junction held 3 bases outside the gene matches. The CDR3 is CSARRQGAYQETQYF. As DNA, the CDR3 is TGCAGTGCTAGACGACAGGGGGCTTACCAAGAGACCCAGTACTTC.

V usage is TRBV7-2 and J usage is TRBJ2-1, with 8 bases fitting TRBD2. CDR1 is SGHTA, CDR2 FQGNSA, per germline. This CDR3 is 17 amino acids long. V was pared by 4 bases and J by 2 bases, with 10 bases of the junction left unmatched. In DNA form, the CDR3 reads TGTGCCAGCAGCTCCCAGCGGGGGAGGGAGGCCTACAATGAGCAGTTCTTC. It yields the protein CASSSQRGREAYNEQFF.

J is TRBJ2-1 and V is TRBV29-1; 11 positions match TRBD2. TRBJ2-7 matches the DNA end more closely, so the J call is doubtful. Germline CDR1 SQVTM, CDR2 ANQGSEA. The CDR3 sequence is 14 residues long. The CDR3 DNA is TGCAGCGCCCTCGGACTAGCGGGTTACAATGAGCAGTACTTC. Its protein product is CSALGLAGYNEQYF.

The chain employs TRBV6-6 and TRBJ2-3; TRBD2 is a possible D gene (6 bases). Trimming stripped 7 bases from V and 2 bases from J, with 19 bases between. This CDR3 is built from 16 residues. Germline V lookup: CDR1 MNHNY, CDR2 SVGAGI (reference sequence). In DNA form, the CDR3 reads TGTGCCAGCACCCCAGGCTATAGCGGCAACACAGATACGCAGTATTTT. Its translation: CASTPGYSGNTDTQYF.

The rearrangement joins TRBV11-3 to TRBJ2-1; D unclear. Trimming took off 5 bases at V and 6 bases at J, with 14 bases between the two ends. The CDR3 has 14 residues. Germline values: CDR1 SGHNT, CDR2 YENEEA. The CDR3 sequence is CASSPPVRSNEQFF. DNA of the CDR3: TGTGCCAGCAGCCCACCGGTGAGGTCCAATGAGCAGTTCTTC.

Only a few counts were recorded for this clonotype. CDR3 sequence (DNA): TGCAGTGCTCAGGACTACTCCTACGAGCAGTACTTC. Translated: CSAQDYSYEQYF. This rearrangement joins TRBV20-1 to TRBJ2-7; weak D call: TRBD2 (6 bases). V was clipped by 5 bases and J by 0 bases, with 8 bases between them. This CDR3 has 12 amino acids. Germline loops: CDR1 DFQATT, CDR2 SNEGSKA (reference sequence).

The chain links TRBV28 to TRBJ2-4; 8 nucleotides agree with TRBD1. Per the germline V gene, CDR1 is MDHEN and CDR2 is SYDVKM. V was clipped by 8 bases and J by 3 bases; unmatched bases: 12. The CDR3 contains 16 residues. The DNA of the CDR3 is TGTGCCAGCTTGTTATTCCAGGGGGCTGTCAAAAACATTCAGTACTTC. It specifies CASLLFQGAVKNIQYF.

The J gene is TRBJ2-3, the V gene TRBV9; 7 bases fit TRBD2. J was trimmed by 0 bases and V by 0 bases; bases with no gene match: 4. This CDR3 region has 16 residues. In germline, CDR1 is SGDLS, CDR2 YYNGEE. CDR3 in DNA: TGTGCCAGCAGCGTAGCCGGGGGGACCAGCACAGATACGCAGTATTTT. This translates into CASSVAGGTSTDTQYF.